Below are 15 T cell receptor beta chains sequenced from a single sample in a study of identical twins. Each CDR3 protein is one row after TCRdb ran MiXCR on the 5' RACE reads. The table lists 600,000 to 800,000 distinct CDR3 sequences, around 20% of them singletons, with roughly 4.3% in the top ten. This sample also appeared in a second study, on T cells expressing NK-cell markers.

Sequencing used PBMCs. These TCRs come from a woman aged 18-30 years in good health.

Worth noting for this clonotype: The conserved phenylalanine or tryptophan is not found at the CDR3 terminus, so this likely reflects a read error. V gene TRBV4-1 combines with J gene TRBJ1-1; 7 bases line up with TRBD1. Germline CDR1 and CDR2: MGHRA and YSYEKL. Trimming took 2 bases from V and 1 from J; bases not matched to a gene: 7. The CDR3 is made up of 16 amino acids. This CDR3 is CASSQMRGPSNTEAFS. The CDR3, as DNA: TGCGCCAGCAGCCAAATGAGGGGGCCCTCGAACACTGAAGCTTTCTCT.

This clonotype rates as medium-sized. The chain recombines TRBV15 with TRBJ2-1, with 10 bases that match TRBD2. CDR3 length: 15 amino acids. With V trimmed by 5 bases and J by 5 bases, 6 bases remained unmatched. Germline V gene lookup returns CDR1 LNHNV and CDR2 YYDKDF (reference sequence). The CDR3 region has the DNA TGTGCCACCAGCCGCGGGACTAGCGAGAACAATGAGCAGTTCTTC. Encoded protein: CATSRGTSENNEQFF.

The chain has TRBV24-1 and TRBJ1-1; D gene uncertain. Germline CDR1 is KGHDR and CDR2 is SFDVKD. Trimming stripped 7 bases from V and 3 bases from J, with 14 bases between. The CDR3 covers 14 residues. The CDR3, as DNA: TGTGCCACCAGCGAACGGGCGGTAGACACTGAAGCTTTCTTT. This sequence encodes CATSERAVDTEAFF.

This clonotype turned up a few times. The gene calls are TRBV3-1 and TRBJ2-2; perhaps TRBD1 as D (5 bases). CDR1 and CDR2 (germline): LGHDT, YNNKEL (reference sequence). This CDR3 is built from 13 residues. Trimming left V 2 bases short and J 4 bases short, with 5 bases between. The CDR3 loop is CASSQRGTGELFF. The CDR3 bases are TGTGCCAGCAGCCAAAGGGGCACCGGGGAGCTGTTTTTT.

The V and J genes are TRBV6-5 and TRBJ2-5; D assignment may be TRBD1 or TRBD2 (5 bases each). Trimming cost V 3 bases and J 3 bases, with 17 bases left between them. The CDR3 is 16 residues long. Germline V CDR1 and CDR2: MNHEY, SVGAGI. CDR3: CASSYPRARVKETQYF. In DNA, the CDR3 is TGTGCCAGCAGTTATCCGAGGGCCAGGGTAAAAGAGACCCAGTACTTC.

The chain links TRBV25-1 to TRBJ2-7; 8 positions match TRBD2. The CDR3 spans 13 residues. V shed 8 bases, J shed 3 bases, and the junction held 6 bases outside the gene matches. Germline CDR1 reads MGHDK; CDR2 reads SYGVNS. The DNA of the CDR3 is TGTGCCAGCTCCCGCGGGAGGATCTACGAGCAGTACTTC. It specifies CASSRGRIYEQYF.

V gene TRBV13 combines with J gene TRBJ2-7; tentative D call: TRBD1 (6 bases). This CDR3 region has 13 residues. V was clipped by 7 bases and J by 4 bases, with 14 bases between them. CDR1 is PRHDT, CDR2 FYEKMQ, per germline (reference sequence). The CDR3 spells CASTKTGLYEQYF. DNA for the CDR3: TGTGCCAGCACCAAGACAGGCCTTTACGAGCAGTACTTC.

This clonotype was counted at least ten times. V gene TRBV10-1 combines with J gene TRBJ2-1; no clear D gene. Deletions cut 3 bases from V and 7 bases from J, with 13 bases between. Germline V CDR1 and CDR2: WNHNN, SYGVQD (reference sequence). The length of the CDR3 is 14 residues. CDR3 in amino acids: CASSESEPENEQFF. The CDR3 coding sequence is TGCGCCAGCAGTGAAAGTGAGCCAGAAAATGAGCAGTTCTTC.

The chain joins TRBV18 to TRBJ2-7; D unresolved. The CDR3 loop spans 13 amino acids. Trimming shortened V by 0 bases and J by 5 bases, and 8 bases separated the two germline ends. The germline CDR1 and CDR2 sequences are KGHSH and LQKENI. The CDR3 loop is CASSPPDPDEQYF. The DNA of the CDR3 is TGTGCCAGCTCACCACCGGACCCCGACGAGCAGTACTTC.

This clonotype was seen a handful of times. The J gene is TRBJ2-7, the V gene TRBV27; tentatively, D is TRBD2 (6 bases). CDR1 is MNHEY and CDR2 is SMNVEV in the germline V gene (reference sequence). V dropped 6 bases and J dropped 6 bases, with 18 bases sitting between them. The CDR3 extends over 14 amino acids. CDR3 DNA: TGTGCCAGCAGGAGGGACTTGGTAGTCTCCGAGCAGTACTTC. This translates into CASRRDLVVSEQYF.

This clonotype was detected only a few times. This chain uses TRBV29-1 with TRBJ2-1, with TRBD2 matching 7 bases. The V gene end was trimmed by 6 bases and the J gene end by 4 bases; junction bases not matched to a gene: 12. In germline, CDR1 is SQVTM, CDR2 ANQGSEA. There are 15 residues in the CDR3. The CDR3 coding sequence is TGCAGCGTCGCTAGCGGCCCTGACATGTACAATGAGCAGTTCTTC. Translation: CSVASGPDMYNEQFF.

V and J are TRBV29-1 and TRBJ1-1; D gene ambiguous. The germline V gene encodes CDR1 SQVTM and CDR2 ANQGSEA. The CDR3 loop spans 15 amino acids. Trimming shortened V by 2 bases and J by 3 bases, and 16 bases separated the two germline ends. This chain's CDR3 is CSVEMIIMGYTEAFF. DNA of the CDR3: TGCAGCGTTGAAATGATAATCATGGGGTACACTGAAGCTTTCTTT.

This clonotype has only a few counts. CDR3 loop: CASSSAGVDYNEQFF. The CDR3 DNA is TGCGCCAGCAGTTCCGCGGGAGTAGACTACAATGAGCAGTTCTTC. This chain connects TRBV5-1 to TRBJ2-1; 7 bases match TRBD2. Trimming removed 5 bases from V and 3 bases from J; junction bases left unmatched: 8. The germline gives CDR1 SGHRS, CDR2 YFSETQ. This CDR3 comprises 15 residues.

This clonotype appeared a few times. The J gene is TRBJ2-1, the V gene TRBV7-8; 9 bases agree with TRBD1. Per the germline V gene, CDR1 is SGHVS and CDR2 is FQNEAQ. V gave up 5 bases and J gave up 8 bases; unmatched junction bases: 13. This CDR3 is 16 amino acids long. This CDR3 is CASSSRRGTGWDEQFF. The DNA of the CDR3 is TGTGCCAGCAGCAGTCGTCGAGGGACAGGGTGGGATGAGCAGTTCTTC.

This clonotype has only a few counts. The chain uses TRBV24-1 and TRBJ2-2; maybe TRBD1 (5 bases). Deletions cut 6 bases from V and 1 base from J, with 8 bases between. The V gene's germline CDR1 is KGHDR and CDR2 SFDVKD. CDR3 length equals 14 residues. CDR3 residues: CATSPRVNTGELFF. The CDR3 DNA reads TGTGCCACCAGTCCCAGGGTGAACACCGGGGAGCTGTTTTTT.